The 9 T cell receptor beta chains below all came from one sample that was sequenced in a study of T cell responses to AZD1222 COVID-19 vaccine. Clones were sequenced by immunoSEQ multiplex PCR, and TCRdb holds only the in-frame ones, with some missing. The sample shows roughly 24,000 clones, 88% of them seen only once. Specimen: peripheral blood, collected 28 days after the second AZD1222 dose. Receptors originate from an adult who received the AZD1222 COVID-19 vaccine.

The V and J genes are TRBV5-1 and TRBJ1-4; D gene unclear. Trimming stripped 4 bases from V and 0 bases from J, with 13 bases between. Looked up from germline, CDR1 is SGHRS and CDR2 is YFSETQ. The CDR3 spans 16 residues. Here the CDR3 reads CASSLGGIATNEKLFF. The CDR3 nucleotides read TGCGCCAGCAGCCTGGGAGGGATCGCAACTAATGAAAAACTGTTTTTT.

This chain uses TRBV5-1 with TRBJ2-1, with TRBD2 matching 8 bases. J gave up 8 bases and V 1 base, and 2 bases lay outside the gene matches. The CDR3 spans 13 residues. CDR1 is SGHRS, CDR2 YFSETQ, per germline. The CDR3 here is CASSLSGGYEQFF. CDR3 nucleotides: TGCGCCAGCAGCTTGAGCGGGGGCTATGAGCAGTTCTTC.

This chain's CDR3 is CASSLRTDSTDTQYF. The CDR3 bases are TGCGCCAGCAGCTTGCGAACGGACAGCACAGATACGCAGTATTTT. V usage is TRBV5-1 and J usage is TRBJ2-3, with D uncertain. The CDR3 length is 15 residues. Between the trimmed V and J ends, which lost 1 base and 0 bases, there was a span of 9 bases. CDR1 and CDR2 from the germline V gene are SGHRS and YFSETQ.

This clone turned up a few times. In nucleotides, the CDR3 is TGTGCCAGCCGACTAGGGGGGTATGGCTACACCTTC. It yields the protein CASRLGGYGYTF. The chain is built from TRBV12-3 or TRBV12-4 and TRBJ1-2, with a weak D call TRBD1 (6 bases). The CDR3 is 12 residues long. V dropped 8 bases and J dropped 5 bases, with 12 bases sitting between them.

V usage is TRBV6-2 or TRBV6-3 and J usage is TRBJ1-1; D is unclear. Germline CDR1 MNHEY, CDR2 SVGEGT. V was pared by 1 base and J by 7 bases, with 22 bases between. The CDR3 runs 17 residues. The CDR3 region has the DNA TGTGCCAGCAGTTACTTTTCGAGGCGGGAACAGAACCTTGAAGCTTTCTTT. This gives the protein CASSYFSRREQNLEAFF.

This rearrangement joins TRBV7-8 to TRBJ1-4; no clear D gene. Trimming left V 6 bases short and J 0 bases short, with 23 bases between. The CDR3 is made up of 19 amino acids. Germline V gene data show CDR1 as SGHVS and CDR2 as FQNEAQ. CDR3 bases: TGTGCCAGCAGACTAAGGAGAGGGCGCACGGACCCAACTAATGAAAAACTGTTTTTT. Translated: CASRLRRGRTDPTNEKLFF.

The J gene is TRBJ1-5, the V gene TRBV6-1, with D unresolved. Germline V gives CDR1 MNHNS, CDR2 SASEGT. Trimming left V 1 base short and J 0 bases short, with 7 bases between. CDR3 length equals 15 residues. Written as DNA, the CDR3 is TGTGCCAGCAGTGAAGGGGCGTATAGCAATCAGCCCCAGCATTTT. Amino acids: CASSEGAYSNQPQHF.

This clone appeared a single time. The chain uses TRBV28 and TRBJ2-7, with 10 bases lining up with TRBD1. The CDR3 consists of 16 residues. Trimming took 6 bases from V and 0 from J; bases not matched to a gene: 8. The germline V gene encodes CDR1 MDHEN and CDR2 SYDVKM. The CDR3 DNA reads TGTGCCAGCAGCCCCATGGGACAGGGGCTCTCCTACGAGCAGTACTTC. It yields the protein CASSPMGQGLSYEQYF.

The genes are TRBV6-1 and TRBJ1-1; D call uncertain. The CDR3 length is 13 residues. V was pared by 0 bases and J by 6 bases, with 8 bases between. CDR1 is MNHNS and CDR2 is SASEGT in the germline V gene. As DNA, the CDR3 is TGTGCCAGCAGTGAAGCGTTTGGGCCTGAAGCTTTCTTT. It codes for CASSEAFGPEAFF.